This T cell receptor beta chain was identified in a study of radiotherapy plus CTLA-4 blockade in lung cancer. Study-level points and caveats: Expansion in blood of tumor-derived TCR clones was seen after radiotherapy plus ipilimumab.

Germline trimming cut 4 bases from V and 11 bases from J; bases unmatched to any gene: 4. Germline V gene data show CDR1 as SGHTA and CDR2 as FQGNSA. This CDR3 region has 13 residues. Libraries were prepared by immunoSEQ multiplex PCR; TCRdb keeps only in-frame clonotypes and omits some of them. The sample lists 90,000 to 150,000 clones, nearly 80% occurring once. Of note for this clone: Its antigen is still unknown.

This sequence was found in a human donor with non-small cell lung cancer who had a partial response to radiotherapy plus ipilimumab. Material: peripheral blood, obtained from a patient treated with radiotherapy plus ipilimumab. This chain connects TRBV7-2 to TRBJ2-3, with 12 nucleotides matching TRBD2. As DNA, the CDR3 is TGTGCCAGCAGCTCGACTAGCGGGAGAGGGCAGTATTTT. It specifies CASSSTSGRGQYF.